This TCR beta chain comes out of a study of response to subunit inactivated influenza vaccine (dated by TCRdb to the late 2010s). Regarding the research as a whole: Deep quantitative profiling of the T cell receptor repertoire was used in the study to follow responses to a trivalent subunit inactivated influenza vaccine. Overall results and qualifications from the work: According to the authors, only a limited number of new T cells may be recruited by each seasonal influenza vaccination.

Spanning cysteine to phenylalanine, the CDR3 consists of 15 amino acids. Only the CDR3 part of the read is kept: 45 bases, read in frame from the first base. CDR1 is given as SSHAT and CDR2 as FNYEAQ, both from the germline V gene (reference sequence). For this chain, trimming is 5 bases at the V end and 3 bases at the J end, and the number of junction bases without a gene match is 9. The method behind the library was RT-PCR. TCRdb lists the instrument as Illumina HiSeq 2500. TCRdb cleaned the public reads at Q25 with fastp, built clones with MiXCR and kept in-frame beta chains. Each CDR3 protein appears once, grouped with its most common genes and DNA. The sample contains approximately 700,000 distinct CDR3 sequences, approximately 15% of them found a single time. Clones ranked in the top ten supply around 7% of the sample. This clonotype was detected many times. Its antigen has not been determined. No much larger clone exists at a distance of one base, and base qualities are not known.

This TCR was recovered from a man between 50 and 59 years old who received an inactivated influenza vaccine. Donor details come from another sample of the same person, matched by shared clones. The sample in question was PBMCs from blood, obtained roughly 15 days before vaccination. This chain joins TRBV7-7 to TRBJ2-5, with 7 junctional bases fitting TRBD1. In nucleotide form, the sequence is TGTGCCAGCAGCCGGACCACCGGGACAGAAGAGACCCAGTACTTC. Translated, it reads CASSRTTGTEETQYF.